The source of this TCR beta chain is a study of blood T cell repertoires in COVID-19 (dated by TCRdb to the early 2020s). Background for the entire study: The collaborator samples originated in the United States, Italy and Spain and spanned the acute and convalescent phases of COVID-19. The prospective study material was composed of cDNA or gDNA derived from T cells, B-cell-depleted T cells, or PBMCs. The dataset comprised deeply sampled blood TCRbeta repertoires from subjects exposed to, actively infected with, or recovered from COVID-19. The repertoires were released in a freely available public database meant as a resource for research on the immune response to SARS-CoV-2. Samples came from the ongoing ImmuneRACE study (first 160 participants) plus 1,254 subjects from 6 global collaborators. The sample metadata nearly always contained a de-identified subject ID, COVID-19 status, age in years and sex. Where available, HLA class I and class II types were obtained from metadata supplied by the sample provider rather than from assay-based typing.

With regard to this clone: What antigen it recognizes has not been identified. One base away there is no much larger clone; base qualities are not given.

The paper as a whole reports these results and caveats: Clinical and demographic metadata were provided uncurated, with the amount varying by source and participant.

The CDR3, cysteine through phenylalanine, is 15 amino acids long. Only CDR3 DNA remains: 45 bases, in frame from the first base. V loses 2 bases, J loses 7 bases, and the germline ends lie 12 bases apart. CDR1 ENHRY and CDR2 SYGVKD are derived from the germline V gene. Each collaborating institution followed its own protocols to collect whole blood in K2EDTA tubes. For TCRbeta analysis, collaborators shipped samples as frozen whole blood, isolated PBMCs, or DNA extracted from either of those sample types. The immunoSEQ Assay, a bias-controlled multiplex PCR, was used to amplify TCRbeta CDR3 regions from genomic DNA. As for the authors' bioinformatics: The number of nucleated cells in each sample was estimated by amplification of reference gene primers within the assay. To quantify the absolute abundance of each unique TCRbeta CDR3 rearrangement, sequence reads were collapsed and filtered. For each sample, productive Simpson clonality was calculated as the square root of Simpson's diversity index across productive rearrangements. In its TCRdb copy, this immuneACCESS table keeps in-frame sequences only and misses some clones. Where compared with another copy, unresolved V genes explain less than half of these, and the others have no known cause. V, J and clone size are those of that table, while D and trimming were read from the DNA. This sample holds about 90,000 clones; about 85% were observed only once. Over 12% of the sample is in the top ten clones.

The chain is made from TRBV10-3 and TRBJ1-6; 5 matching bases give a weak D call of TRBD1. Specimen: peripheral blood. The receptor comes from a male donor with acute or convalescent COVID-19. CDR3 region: CAISELQAENSPLHF. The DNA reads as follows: TGTGCCATCAGTGAGCTACAGGCGGAGAATTCACCCCTCCACTTT.